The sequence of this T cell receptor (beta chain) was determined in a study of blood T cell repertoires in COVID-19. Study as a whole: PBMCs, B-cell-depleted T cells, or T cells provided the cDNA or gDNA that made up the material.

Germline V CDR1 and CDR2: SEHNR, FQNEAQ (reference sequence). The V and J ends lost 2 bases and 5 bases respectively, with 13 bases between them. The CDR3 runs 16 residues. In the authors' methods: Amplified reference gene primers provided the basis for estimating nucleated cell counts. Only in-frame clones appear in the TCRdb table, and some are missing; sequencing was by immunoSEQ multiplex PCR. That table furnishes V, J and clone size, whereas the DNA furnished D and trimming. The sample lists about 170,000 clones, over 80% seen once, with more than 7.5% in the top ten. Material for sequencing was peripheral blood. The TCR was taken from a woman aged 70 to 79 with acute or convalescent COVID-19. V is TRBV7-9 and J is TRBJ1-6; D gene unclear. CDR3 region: CASSLRRGRDNSPLHF. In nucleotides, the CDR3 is TGTGCCAGCAGCTTACGTCGGGGTCGAGATAATTCACCCCTCCACTTT.